These 21 T cell receptor beta chains originate from one sample sequenced in a study of T cells after yellow fever vaccination. MiXCR was run by TCRdb on the 5' RACE reads, yielding one entry per CDR3 protein. The data contain 340,000 or so distinct CDR3 sequences, approximately 12% of them singletons. The starting material was CD4+ T cells sorted from PBMCs, obtained 15 days after the yellow fever booster vaccination. Source of these receptors: a man aged 18-30 years who received the YFV17D yellow fever vaccine.

The rearrangement joins TRBV12-3 or TRBV12-4 to TRBJ1-4; 8 nucleotides match TRBD1. Trimming cost V 5 bases and J 10 bases; bases outside gene matches: 12. CDR3 length: 15 amino acids. The CDR3 reads CASSPHGQGRGKLFF. Here the CDR3 DNA reads TGTGCCAGCAGTCCCCATGGACAGGGTAGGGGAAAACTGTTTTTT.

There are many counts of this clonotype. The chain combines TRBV20-1 with TRBJ2-2, with D perhaps matching TRBD1 (5 bases). The CDR3 sequence is 14 residues long. Germline lookup yields CDR1 DFQATT and CDR2 SNEGSKA (reference sequence). Trimming took off 3 bases at V and 3 bases at J, with 11 bases between the two ends. DNA of the CDR3: TGCAGTGCTAGGGCTACAGGTTACACCGGGGAGCTGTTTTTT. Translated, it gives CSARATGYTGELFF.

This clonotype occurred many times. CDR3 sequence (DNA): TGCAGTGCTAGTCCGGGACCCACCGCGAGAGGGGATACGCAGTATTTT. It encodes CSASPGPTARGDTQYF. V gene TRBV20-1 combines with J gene TRBJ2-3; D might be TRBD1 or TRBD2, each matching 5 bases. V shed 3 bases and J shed 6 bases, with 22 bases lying between them. The CDR3 is made up of 16 amino acids. The V gene's germline CDR1 is DFQATT and CDR2 SNEGSKA (reference sequence).

The chain has TRBV6-2 or TRBV6-3 and TRBJ2-2, with TRBD1 matching 7 bases. The CDR3 covers 13 residues. With 8 bases clipped from V and 5 bases from J, the junction kept 5 bases outside the gene matches. Germline V CDR1 and CDR2: MNHEY, SVGEGT. The CDR3 coding sequence is TGTGCCAGCGTTGACAGGGATACCGGGGAGCTGTTTTTT. It encodes CASVDRDTGELFF.

The chain uses TRBV9 and TRBJ1-6; 9 bases fit TRBD1. After removal of 0 bases from V and 8 bases from J, the junction contained 0 bases not matched to a gene. The CDR3 totals 14 residues. Germline V gives CDR1 SGDLS, CDR2 YYNGEE. CDR3 residues: CASSVDRGHSPLHF. Written as DNA, the CDR3 is TGTGCCAGCAGCGTAGACAGGGGGCATTCACCCCTCCACTTT.

This clonotype was detected a few times. The gene calls are TRBV18 and TRBJ2-7; D could derive from TRBD1 or TRBD2 (5 bases each). The CDR3 extends over 14 amino acids. Germline V CDR1 and CDR2: KGHSH, LQKENI. V lost 3 bases, J lost 4 bases, and 13 bases lay in between. CDR3 in amino acids: CASSPRRDDYEQYV. CDR3 DNA sequence: TGTGCCAGCTCACCGCGCAGGGACGATTACGAGCAGTACGTC.

The chain has TRBV6-6 and TRBJ1-2; 12 nucleotides match TRBD1. The junction had 4 bases not matched to a gene; V was cut back by 5 bases and J by 3 bases. CDR3 length equals 15 residues. The germline gives CDR1 MNHNY, CDR2 SVGAGI (reference sequence). Here the CDR3 DNA reads TGTGCCAGCAGTCTCCGGGACAGGGGGCACTATGGCTACACCTTC. Translation: CASSLRDRGHYGYTF.

This clonotype turned up a few times. CDR3 residues: CASSLAGDVGPQHF. CDR3 nucleotides: TGCGCCAGCAGCTTGGCAGGTGATGTTGGGCCCCAGCATTTT. The chain recombines TRBV5-1 with TRBJ1-5; D is ambiguous. Germline lookup yields CDR1 SGHRS and CDR2 YFSETQ. The length of the CDR3 is 14 residues. V lost 0 bases to trimming and J lost 9 bases, with 13 bases between them.

This clonotype was counted only a few times. The gene calls are TRBV4-3 and TRBJ1-4; D unclear. V was shortened by 5 bases and J by 2 bases, with 15 bases between the two germline ends. This CDR3 comprises 16 residues. In germline, CDR1 is LGHNA, CDR2 YSLEER. The CDR3 is CASSVRLRETNEKLFF. The CDR3 DNA is TGCGCCAGCAGCGTAAGACTCCGGGAGACTAATGAAAAACTGTTTTTT.

This clonotype showed up many times. Written as DNA, the CDR3 is TGTGCCAGCAGCCCCCGACTATTATCTAGCACAGATACGCAGTATTTT. As protein: CASSPRLLSSTDTQYF. The J gene is TRBJ2-3, the V gene TRBV11-2, with D perhaps matching TRBD2 (5 bases). This CDR3 has 16 residues. Per germline, CDR1 SGHAT and CDR2 FQNNGV. The germline V and J ends were trimmed by 5 bases and 0 bases, with 15 bases remaining between them. Drawing the rest from reference TRBV11-2 and TRBJ2-3, the complete variable domain is EAGVAQSPRYKIIEKRQSVAFWCNPISGHATLYWYQQILGQGPKLLIQFQNNGVVDDSQLPKDRFSAERLKGVDSTLKIQPAKLEDSAVYLCASSPRLLSSTDTQYFGPGTRLTVL.

There are a few counts of this clonotype. This chain links TRBV7-2 with TRBJ2-1; D is undetermined. Trimming removed 6 bases at V and 6 bases at J, with 12 bases between. This CDR3 region has 13 residues. Per the germline V gene, CDR1 is SGHTA and CDR2 is FQGNSA. CDR3 sequence reads: CASRGSRINEQFF. CDR3 coding DNA: TGTGCCAGCAGAGGCTCCAGAATCAATGAGCAGTTCTTC.

This clonotype was seen a few times. J is TRBJ1-1 and V is TRBV4-2; no clear D. The CDR3 runs 13 residues. The V end lost 0 bases, the J end lost 10 bases, and 12 bases lay between the germline ends. From germline, CDR1 is LGHNA and CDR2 YNFKEQ. The CDR3 DNA follows: TGTGCCAGCAGCCAAGATCATGCGGGGAGAGCTTTCTTT. Its translation: CASSQDHAGRAFF.

This chain uses TRBV4-3 with TRBJ2-3, with TRBD2 matching 9 bases. V shed 4 bases and J 1 base; nucleotides not matched to a gene: 9. The CDR3 runs to 17 residues. Germline values: CDR1 LGHNA, CDR2 YSLEER. The CDR3 protein is CASSPAGGPLGTDTQYF. The CDR3 nucleotides read TGCGCCAGCAGCCCGGCGGGGGGGCCTCTTGGCACAGATACGCAGTATTTT.

Many counts were recorded for this clonotype. The chain has TRBV27 and TRBJ2-3, with 10 nucleotides matching TRBD2. J lost 3 bases, V lost 6 bases, and 12 bases had no gene match. Germline V lookup: CDR1 MNHEY, CDR2 SMNVEV (reference sequence). CDR3 length equals 17 residues. The CDR3 reads CASRLRSGGAITDTQYF. As DNA, the CDR3 is TGTGCCAGCAGGCTTAGGAGCGGGGGGGCCATTACAGATACGCAGTATTTT.

This clonotype was seen more than once but under ten times. This chain joins TRBV25-1 and TRBJ1-5, with no clear D. V was pared by 3 bases and J by 0 bases, with 12 bases between. Germline V CDR1 and CDR2: MGHDK, SYGVNS. The CDR3 has 16 residues. The chain's CDR3 is CASSDLRSGSNQPQHF. DNA of the CDR3: TGTGCCAGCAGTGATCTCAGGTCCGGTAGCAATCAGCCCCAGCATTTT.

Only a few counts were recorded for this clonotype. The CDR3 nucleotides are TGCAGTGCGCGTCAGGGGTACGAGCAGTACTTC. Translation: CSARQGYEQYF. V is TRBV20-1 and J is TRBJ2-7; D may be TRBD1 (6 bases). Germline V CDR1 and CDR2: DFQATT, SNEGSKA (reference sequence). The V and J ends lost 6 bases and 4 bases respectively, with 10 bases between them. This CDR3 comprises 11 residues.

This clonotype was seen more than once but under ten times. The chain links TRBV7-9 to TRBJ2-5; D is possibly TRBD1 (5 bases). The CDR3 has 15 amino acids. CDR1 is SEHNR and CDR2 is FQNEAQ in the germline V gene (reference sequence). V was clipped by 2 bases and J by 2 bases, with 12 bases between them. CDR3 sequence (DNA): TGTGCCAGCAGCTTACAAGGGGATATTCAAGAGACCCAGTACTTC. It encodes CASSLQGDIQETQYF. Filled out from reference TRBV7-9 and TRBJ2-5, the complete variable domain reads DTGVSQNPRHKITKRGQNVTFRCDPISEHNRLYWYRQTLGQGPEFLTYFQNEAQLEKSRLLSDRFSAERPKGSFSTLEIQRTEQGDSAMYLCASSLQGDIQETQYFGPGTRLLVL.

With respect to this clonotype: This may stem from a read error, because a much larger clone lies one nucleotide away. The chain uses TRBV11-2 and TRBJ2-7, with D perhaps matching TRBD1 (6 bases). The CDR3 consists of 15 residues. Germline assignment: CDR1 SGHAT and CDR2 FQNNGV. The CDR3 coding sequence is TGTGCCGGCAGCTTAGGGACAATTGGGACCTACGAGCAGTACTTC. It yields the protein CAGSLGTIGTYEQYF.

This clonotype came up many times. This rearrangement joins TRBV4-2 to TRBJ2-3; D unclear. V shed 0 bases and J shed 4 bases, with 8 bases lying between them. The germline V gene has CDR1 LGHNA and CDR2 YNFKEQ. There are 14 residues in the CDR3. In DNA form, the CDR3 reads TGTGCCAGCAGCCAAGATTGGCTTTCAGATACGCAGTATTTT. Protein product: CASSQDWLSDTQYF.

This clonotype was observed a few times. The chain uses TRBV19 and TRBJ2-1; either TRBD1 or TRBD2 may supply D (6 bases each). Per germline, CDR1 LNHDA and CDR2 SQIVND (reference sequence). CDR3 length: 13 amino acids. Trimming removed 3 bases from V and 10 bases from J, with 13 bases in between. In nucleotides, the CDR3 is TGTGCCAGTAGTATGGTCCGGGGGCAAGAGCAGTTCTTC. Its translation is CASSMVRGQEQFF.

This clonotype was found a few times. This chain links TRBV5-1 with TRBJ1-2; no clear D gene. The CDR3 runs 12 residues. The germline CDR1 and CDR2 sequences are SGHRS and YFSETQ. V dropped 3 bases and J dropped 4 bases, with 7 bases sitting between them. The CDR3 DNA sequence: TGCGCCAGCAGCTACCAAAGCTATGGCTACACCTTC. Translation: CASSYQSYGYTF.